This T cell receptor (beta chain) was profiled in a study of CD8+CD57+ T cells in acquired aplastic anemia. The study, taken as a whole, reports: Controls did not differ significantly from patients in CD8+ Simpson's diversity.

For sequencing, patients were chosen who had shown expansion of CD8+CD57+ cells by flow cytometry. The CDR3 is 15 residues long. CDR1 LNHDA and CDR2 SQIVND come from the germline V gene (reference sequence). For CDR3 and TCR beta VDJ profiling, genomic DNA was the template used. TCRdb processed the reads anew with MiXCR; each CDR3 protein has one entry. The table includes hundreds of thousands of distinct CDR3 sequences, around 30% detected once. There are a few counts of this clonotype. Antigen unknown. Given a much more abundant clone one base away, this may be a read error. The chain joins TRBV19 to TRBJ2-7, with 9 bases that match TRBD1. This clonotype was sampled from a human donor with aplastic anemia. Sequenced input: sorted CD4+, CD8+, or CD8+CD57+ T cells (not recorded which) from PBMCs. Written as DNA, the CDR3 is TGTGCCAGTAGTCCGCCGGGACAGGGTTCCTACGAGCAGTGCTTC. Protein: CASSPPGQGSYEQCF.